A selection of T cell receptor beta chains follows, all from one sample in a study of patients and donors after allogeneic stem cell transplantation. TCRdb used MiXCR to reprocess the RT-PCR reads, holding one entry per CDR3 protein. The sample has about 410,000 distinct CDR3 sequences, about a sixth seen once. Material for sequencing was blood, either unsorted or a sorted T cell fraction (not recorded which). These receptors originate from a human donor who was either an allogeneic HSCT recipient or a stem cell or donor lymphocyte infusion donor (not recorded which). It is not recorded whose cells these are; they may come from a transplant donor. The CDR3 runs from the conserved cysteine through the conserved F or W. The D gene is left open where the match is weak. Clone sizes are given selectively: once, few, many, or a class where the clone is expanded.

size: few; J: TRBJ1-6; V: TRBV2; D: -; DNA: TGTGCCAGCAGTGAAAGGAATTCACCCCTCCACTTT; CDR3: CASSERNSPLHF
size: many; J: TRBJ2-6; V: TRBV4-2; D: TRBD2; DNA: TGTGCCAGCAGCCAAGATGTGACTAGCGGGCCTGGGGCCAACGTCCTGACTTTC; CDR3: CASSQDVTSGPGANVLTF
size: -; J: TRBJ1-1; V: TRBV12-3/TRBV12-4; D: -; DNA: TGTGCCAGCACCCCAAGTGGACAGTACACTGAAGCTTTCTTT; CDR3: CASTPSGQYTEAFF
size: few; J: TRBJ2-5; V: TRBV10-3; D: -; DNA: TGTGCCATCAGTGAAACGACTACCCTACTACCCCAGGCCCAGTACTTC; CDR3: CAISETTTLLPQAQYF
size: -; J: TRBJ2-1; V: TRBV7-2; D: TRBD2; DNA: TGTGCCAGCAGAGTACTAGCGGGAAGCTCCTACAATGAGCAGTTCTTC; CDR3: CASRVLAGSSYNEQFF
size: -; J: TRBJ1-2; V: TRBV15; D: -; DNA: TGTGCCACCAGCAGCGGGACTAGATATGGCTACACCTTC; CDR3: CATSSGTRYGYTF
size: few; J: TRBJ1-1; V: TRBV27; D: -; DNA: TGTGCCAGCAGTTTGAGGCAGGGATGGGTGAACACTGAAGCTTTCTTT; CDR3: CASSLRQGWVNTEAFF
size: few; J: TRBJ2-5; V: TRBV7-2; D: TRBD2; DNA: TGTGCCAGCAGCCCAGCGGGAGAGGAGACCCAGTACTTC; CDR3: CASSPAGEETQYF
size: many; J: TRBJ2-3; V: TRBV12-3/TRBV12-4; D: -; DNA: TGTGCCAGCAGTCCCCCAGGGCACCTCACAGATACGCAGTATTTT; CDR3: CASSPPGHLTDTQYF
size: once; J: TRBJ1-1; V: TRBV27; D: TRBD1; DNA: TGTGCCAGCAGTTTCTATCCCCCGACAGGGGCGGTAAACACTGAAGCTTTCTTT; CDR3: CASSFYPPTGAVNTEAFF
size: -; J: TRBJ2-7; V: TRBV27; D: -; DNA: TGTGCCAGCAGTTACGGTGAAACCTACGAGCAGTACTTC; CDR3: CASSYGETYEQYF
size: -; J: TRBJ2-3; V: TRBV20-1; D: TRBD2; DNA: TGCAGTGCTAGGGCGCCGGGACTAGCTCGTTCAGATACGCAGTATTTT; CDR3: CSARAPGLARSDTQYF
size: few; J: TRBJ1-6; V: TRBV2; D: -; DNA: TGTGCCAGCAGTGTTGGGCCCAGGCTTTCACCCCTCCACTTT; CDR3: CASSVGPRLSPLHF
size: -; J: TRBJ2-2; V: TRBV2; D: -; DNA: TGTGCCAGCAGTGCCGGGACGGTGAACACCGGGGAGCTGTTTTTT; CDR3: CASSAGTVNTGELFF
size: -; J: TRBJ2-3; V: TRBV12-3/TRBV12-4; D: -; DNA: TGTGCCAGCAGTTTAGCGCGGGCCCTACGAGCAGATACGCAGTATTTT; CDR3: CASSLARALRADTQYF
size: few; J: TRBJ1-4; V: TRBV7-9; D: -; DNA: TGTGCCAGCAGCTTACGGGGCAGGGCGGGTGAAAAACTGTTTTTT; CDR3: CASSLRGRAGEKLFF
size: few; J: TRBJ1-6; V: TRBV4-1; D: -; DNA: TGCGCCAGCAGCCAAGACGGGGATTCACCCCTCCACTTT; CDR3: CASSQDGDSPLHF
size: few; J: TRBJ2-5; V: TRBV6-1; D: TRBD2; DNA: TGTGCCAGCAGGGGAGGGTCGGAGACCCAGTACTTC; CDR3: CASRGGSETQYF
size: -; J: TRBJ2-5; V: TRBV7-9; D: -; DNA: TGTGCCAGCAGCTTGCGGGGCGCTACGACCCAGTACTTC; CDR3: CASSLRGATTQYF